The clone carrying this T cell receptor (beta chain) turned up a few times. Different DNA sequences within this sample yield the same CDR3. This sample is drawn from a study of control samples from healthy donors and cancer patients. Clones were read by immunoSEQ multiplex PCR, and TCRdb kept only the in-frame ones, dropping some. The sample has over 150,000 clones; roughly 91% are singletons. Trimming cost V 4 bases and J 3 bases, with 13 bases left between them. Per the germline V gene, CDR1 is SGHRS and CDR2 is YFSETQ. The CDR3 spans 14 residues. The sequencing input was blood. This clonotype was obtained from a man between 18 and 35 years old in good health. V gene TRBV5-1 combines with J gene TRBJ2-5; maybe TRBD1 (5 bases). This chain's CDR3 is CASSPPLGEETQYF. CDR3 DNA sequence: TGCGCCAGCAGCCCCCCGCTAGGGGAAGAGACCCAGTACTTC.